The T cell receptor (beta chain) described here comes from a study of T cell responses to AZD1222 COVID-19 vaccine. General study results and limits: Without day 14 samples, only post-peak T cell repertoires were studied. Spike-specific TCRs gained breadth and depth after people received two AZD1222 doses. At study baseline, merely five or six AZD1222 recipients were seropositive. Clonal diversity was possibly underestimated; the donors were predominantly white British and more often female.

Notes on this clone: Its antigen is unidentified.

The CDR3 extends over 18 amino acids. J was trimmed by 2 bases and V by 0 bases; bases with no gene match: 4. The V gene's germline CDR1 is LGHNA and CDR2 YNFKEQ. The assay was immunoSEQ multiplex PCR, and TCRdb's table has in-frame clones only and misses some. The data show about 160,000 clones, around 92% seen once. Sequenced material: peripheral blood, taken on day 0 of MenACWY control vaccination. V gene TRBV4-2 combines with J gene TRBJ2-6; 10 nucleotides line up with TRBD2. The receptor comes from an adult in good health. CDR3: CASSQDATSGTGANVLTF. CDR3 nucleotide sequence: TGTGCCAGCAGCCAAGACGCTACTAGCGGGACTGGGGCCAACGTCCTGACTTTC.